Included here is one T cell receptor beta chain sequence, with context. Its antigen is still unknown. The PCR was carried out with 60 Vbeta primers and 13 Jbeta primers. Repertoires were generated with immunoSEQ multiplex PCR, while TCRdb's copy carries only in-frame clones and drops some. The profile covers 150,000 to 200,000 clones, with almost 85% appearing a single time and 0.38% taken by the ten largest. This entry belongs to a study of cytomegalovirus exposure and HLA in healthy donors. Study-wide points: From TCR beta sequences, most subjects' HLA-A and HLA-B alleles were reportedly predicted accurately. Later on, an analysis found that several of the most significant clusters appeared to be linked to common viral pathogens, which included parvovirus B19.

At the time of sampling, donors were nominally healthy, though unrecorded immune exposures were likely. The V end was cut by 6 bases, the J end by 4 bases, with 16 bases between. In germline, CDR1 is SGHNT, CDR2 YENEEA. The CDR3 is made up of 15 amino acids. The sequenced material came from PBMCs. The clonotype originates from a boy between 2 and 10 years old in good health and CMV-seronegative. The rearrangement links TRBV11-3 to TRBJ2-1; tentatively, D is TRBD2 (5 bases). CDR3 amino acids: CASSSGLLPYNEQFF. CDR3 coding DNA: TGTGCCAGCAGTTCAGGACTGCTACCTTACAATGAGCAGTTCTTC. Together with reference TRBV11-3 and TRBJ2-1, the CDR3 gives the full variable domain: EAGVVQSPRYKIIEKKQPVAFWCNPISGHNTLYWYLQNLGQGPELLIRYENEEAVDDSQLPKDRFSAERLKGVDSTLKIQPAELGDSAVYLCASSSGLLPYNEQFFGPGTRLTVL.